Below, one T cell receptor (beta chain) is given with its context. Its antigen is not identified. The assay was immunoSEQ multiplex PCR, and TCRdb's table has in-frame clones only and misses some. The sample has approximately 40,000 clones, 73% seen once; the top ten hold about 0.7%. Rectal tissue came from one to two pinch biopsies taken at colonoscopy. This entry comes from a study of pediatric ulcerative colitis. Findings and caveats of the study: Some T cells in rectal biopsies may come from blood, especially with overt colitis.

The CDR3 is made up of 14 amino acids. Germline V gene data show CDR1 as SGHRS and CDR2 as YFSETQ. V trimming: 6 bases; J trimming: 1 base; junction bases outside the gene matches: 6. Sequencing was done on a sample of gut tissue. The chain joins TRBV5-1 to TRBJ1-1; 7 positions agree with TRBD1. The origin of this receptor is a boy under 18 with moderate ulcerative colitis. The CDR3 nucleotides read TGCGCCAGCATAGGCGGGGACAGGAACACTGAAGCTTTCTTT. This translates into CASIGGDRNTEAFF.